The rows below give T cell receptor beta chains drawn from one sample of a study of a mutant IDH1 vaccine in newly diagnosed glioma. The repertoire was sequenced with immunoSEQ multiplex PCR; TCRdb's copy has only in-frame clones and lacks some. The profile shows about 86,000 clones, approximately 85% of them singletons. Which antigens these TCRs recognize remains unknown. The sequences come from PBMCs, collected from a glioma patient whose treatment included an IDH1 peptide vaccine. These receptor sequences come from a man aged 30 to 45 with glioma. Some clones in this sample may be carry-over from other donors' samples. Both conserved end residues are part of each CDR3. D genes are given only for firm matches. Expanded clones get a size class; other rows say once, few or many, or leave the size out.

.	TRBV28	.	TRBJ2-3	TGTGCCAGCAGTTTATGGGCAGATACGCAGTATTTT	CASSLWADTQYF
.	TRBV25-1	.	TRBJ1-5	TGTGCCAGCAGTGATTCCGGCAGCAATCAGCCCCAGCATTTT	CASSDSGSNQPQHF
TRBD1	TRBV27	.	TRBJ1-1	TGTGCCAGCAGTTCCTACCCCGGGACAGGGCCTGCTTTCTTT	CASSSYPGTGPAFF
TRBD1	TRBV6-5	few	TRBJ2-2	TGTGCCAGCAGCCATCGGACAGGGGGGAACGGGGAGCTGTTTTTT	CASSHRTGGNGELFF
TRBD1	TRBV19	.	TRBJ1-1	TGTGCCAGTAGTATACAGGGGGCGACTGAAGCTTTCTTT	CASSIQGATEAFF
.	TRBV5-4	.	TRBJ2-1	TGTGCCAGCAGCTTGAACCCTCAGCGAGCCCACAATGAGCAGTTCTTC	CASSLNPQRAHNEQFF
.	TRBV7-8	.	TRBJ2-3	TGTGCCAGCAGCTTCCGGGACCTAACGGGTGCGACGCAGTATTTT	CASSFRDLTGATQYF
TRBD1	TRBV4-1	.	TRBJ1-1	TGCGCCAGCTCCCAGGACAGGGACACTGAAGCTTTCTTT	CASSQDRDTEAFF
TRBD2	TRBV5-8	.	TRBJ2-7	TGTGCCAGCAGCCCACGGACTAGGTCTGGAGAGCAGTACTTC	CASSPRTRSGEQYF
.	TRBV10-3	.	TRBJ2-7	TGTGCCATCAGTGATAATTACCCCTACGAGCAGTACTTC	CAISDNYPYEQYF
.	TRBV7-9	.	TRBJ1-1	TGTGCCAGCAGATCCGTGCCCACTGAAGCTTTCTTT	CASRSVPTEAFF
.	TRBV6-1	.	TRBJ2-3	TGTGCCAGCAGTGTTCTGGGTCTTTTTACTAGCACAGATACGCAGTATTTT	CASSVLGLFTSTDTQYF
TRBD1	TRBV7-2	.	TRBJ2-7	TGTGCCAGCAGATCAGAGGTAGGGGGCCTAACCTACGAGCAGTACTTC	CASRSEVGGLTYEQYF
.	TRBV7-2	.	TRBJ2-1	TGTGCCAGCAGCTTGGACCGCAACTACAATGAGCAGTTCTTC	CASSLDRNYNEQFF
.	TRBV9	.	TRBJ1-5	TGTGCCAGCAGTGACGATGGCTTCAATCAGCCCCAGCATTTT	CASSDDGFNQPQHF
.	TRBV4-1	.	TRBJ1-1	TGCGCCAGCAGCCTCGAACCGGGCGACACTGAAGCTTTCTTT	CASSLEPGDTEAFF
TRBD1	TRBV4-1	.	TRBJ2-7	TGCGCCAGCAGCCAACCGGGACAGGGAAAGTACGAGCAGTACTTC	CASSQPGQGKYEQYF
.	TRBV6-5	.	TRBJ1-5	TGTGCCAGCGCTACGACAAACCGTTACAATCAGCCCCAGCATTTT	CASATTNRYNQPQHF
.	TRBV28	.	TRBJ1-2	TGTGCCAGCAGGAGACACCCCTATGGCTACACCTTC	CASRRHPYGYTF
.	TRBV27	.	TRBJ2-3	TGTGCCAGCAGTCCCCGGGGCAGATCCACAGATACGCAGTATTTT	CASSPRGRSTDTQYF
.	TRBV5-1	.	TRBJ1-5	TGCGCCAGCAGCTTGGACGGATTCAATCAGCCCCAGCATTTT	CASSLDGFNQPQHF
TRBD1	TRBV7-9	.	TRBJ1-5	TGTGCCAGCAGCTTAAGGGGACAGGGGGCAGAGCCCCAGCATTTT	CASSLRGQGAEPQHF